The rows below give T cell receptor beta chains drawn from one sample of a study of T cells in Graves' hyperthyroidism and ophthalmopathy. From the multiplex PCR reads, TCRdb called clonotypes with MiXCR, one entry per CDR3 protein. The sample yields approximately 590,000 distinct CDR3 sequences, around 42% seen once. What was sequenced was peripheral blood or thyroid tissue (not recorded which). The origin of the receptors is a woman between 18 and 30 years old with Graves' hyperthyroidism. Each CDR3 is given with its conserved first and last residue. A D gene is named only where the DNA matches it firmly. The size entry is marked missing in some rows and otherwise reads once, few, many or a size class.

TRBD1	TRBV2	.	TRBJ2-6	TGTGCCAGCAGTGAATGGACAGGGGTCAACGTCCTGACTTTC	CASSEWTGVNVLTF
.	TRBV29-1	once	TRBJ2-2	TGCAGCTCCACGGGAGACACCGGGGAGCTGTTTTTT	CSSTGDTGELFF
.	TRBV14	.	TRBJ1-2	TGTGCCAGCAGCCAAGCCGACTATGGCTACACCTTC	CASSQADYGYTF
TRBD2	TRBV2	many	TRBJ2-7	TGTGCCAGCAGTGAACGAACTAGCGTCCACGAGCAGTACTTC	CASSERTSVHEQYF
.	TRBV7-9	few	TRBJ1-1	TGTGCCAGCGGATTCCCCTCAATAACAAACACTGAAGCTTTCTTT	CASGFPSITNTEAFF
.	TRBV6-6	.	TRBJ2-5	.	CASNYFGPGETQYF
.	TRBV2	few	TRBJ2-7	TGTGCCAGCAGTGTTACAGCCCAGCTTCACGAGCAGTACTTC	CASSVTAQLHEQYF
.	TRBV7-3	.	TRBJ1-4	TGTGCCAGCAGCAGGGGTTCTGAAAAACTGTTTTTT	CASSRGSEKLFF
.	TRBV10-3	.	TRBJ2-2	TGTGCCATCAGTGCGATCGGGGAGCTGTTTTTT	CAISAIGELFF
.	TRBV24-1	.	TRBJ1-1	TGTGCCACCCGTAATCGAGCTCTCTTT	CATRNRALF
.	TRBV19	few	TRBJ2-5	TGTGCCAGTAGTATTCTAGGGGAAGAGACCCAGTACTTC	CASSILGEETQYF
.	TRBV7-9	few	TRBJ1-6	TGTGCCAGCAGCGCCTGGGAATCCCTCCACTTT	CASSAWESLHF
.	TRBV25-1	.	TRBJ1-1	TGTGCCAGCAGTGCTACAGGGAGGAACACTGAAGCTTTCTTT	CASSATGRNTEAFF
.	TRBV10-3	.	TRBJ2-7	TGTGCCATCAGTGACGGGGTTAAGCAGTACTTC	CAISDGVKQYF
.	TRBV10-3	.	TRBJ1-6	TGTGCCATCAGTGACGTAGGGTATTCACCCCTCCACTTT	CAISDVGYSPLHF
.	TRBV7-2	few	TRBJ2-7	TGTGCCAGCAGGACCGGGTCCTACTACGAGCAGTACTTC	CASRTGSYYEQYF
.	TRBV29-1	many	TRBJ1-3	TGCAGCGTTACTCGTGGAAACACCATATATTTT	CSVTRGNTIYF
.	TRBV25-1	few	TRBJ1-5	TGTGCCAGCAGTCGCGACGGAGCTTTCAATCAGCCCCAGCATTTT	CASSRDGAFNQPQHF
TRBD1	TRBV29-1	.	TRBJ1-2	TGCAGCGTTGAGGACAGGGATTTGAGAAACTATGGCTACACCTTC	CSVEDRDLRNYGYTF
.	TRBV5-6	.	TRBJ1-1	TGTGCCAGCAGCTTGTTGGGACAAAGAAACACTGAAGCTTTCTTT	CASSLLGQRNTEAFF
.	TRBV9	.	TRBJ2-2	TGTGCCAGCAGCCAAGTCGCCGGGCGGGGGGAGCTGTTTTTT	CASSQVAGRGELFF
TRBD2	TRBV20-1	.	TRBJ2-7	TGCAGTGCCCCAAAGGGACTAACCTACGAGCAGTACTTC	CSAPKGLTYEQYF
.	TRBV25-1	few	TRBJ1-1	TGTGCCAGCAGTTTTCTGACGCGCATGAACACTGAAGCTTTCTTT	CASSFLTRMNTEAFF
TRBD1	TRBV20-1	few	TRBJ1-5	TGCAGTGCTATACCGACAGGGGAAGGCAATCAGCCCCAGCATTTT	CSAIPTGEGNQPQHF
.	TRBV11-2	.	TRBJ1-1	TGTGCCAGCAGCTTCGAGGGGGGGAACACTGAAGCTTTCTTT	CASSFEGGNTEAFF
.	TRBV7-9	few	TRBJ1-5	TGTGCCAGCAGCGTAGGCCGGATTAGCAATCAGCCCCAGCATTTT	CASSVGRISNQPQHF
.	TRBV10-3	many	TRBJ1-1	TGTGCCATCAGTGAGCGGGGTGGGACGGCGAACACTGAAGCTTTCTTT	CAISERGGTANTEAFF
TRBD1	TRBV14	few	TRBJ1-2	TGTGCCAGCAGTAAAACCGGGACAGGGTTCGACTACACCTTC	CASSKTGTGFDYTF
.	TRBV10-3	many	TRBJ1-5	TGTGCCATCAGTGAGTCGATCTTGGGGGGCCAGCCCCAGCATTTT	CAISESILGGQPQHF
.	TRBV25-1	.	TRBJ1-3	TGTGCCAGCAGTGAAATACGTCAACCTGGAAACACCATATATTTT	CASSEIRQPGNTIYF
.	TRBV2	many	TRBJ2-7	TGTGCCAGCAGTGCTTCACAGGGTCCTACCTACGAGCAGTACTTC	CASSASQGPTYEQYF
.	TRBV29-1	.	TRBJ2-7	TGCAGCGTAGCCGGGAGAGGGTACGAGCAGTACTTC	CSVAGRGYEQYF
.	TRBV10-3	.	TRBJ1-3	TGTGCCATCAGTGGAACCGGGGCGTCAGAAGTAACTGGAAACACCATATATTTT	CAISGTGASEVTGNTIYF
TRBD1	TRBV11-3	few	TRBJ2-7	TGTGCCAGCAGTTTCACGGGACAGGGAGAGCAGTACTTC	CASSFTGQGEQYF
.	TRBV15	.	TRBJ1-4	TGTGCCACCAGCAGAGTGGGGACTGATGAAAAACTGTTTTTT	CATSRVGTDEKLFF
.	TRBV19	.	TRBJ2-7	TGTGCCAGTAGTGGAGTAGCAGAATACGAGCAGTACTTC	CASSGVAEYEQYF
TRBD1	TRBV19	.	TRBJ1-1	TGTGCCAGTACCCTCGACAGGGGACCCACTGAAGCTTTCTTT	CASTLDRGPTEAFF
.	TRBV2	many	TRBJ1-4	TGTGCCAGCAGGGGCGGATTCCGGCACACTAATGAAAAACTGTTTTTT	CASRGGFRHTNEKLFF
.	TRBV5-1	.	TRBJ2-1	TGCGCCAGCAGTTCTACAGGGTACAATGAGCAGTTCTTC	CASSSTGYNEQFF
.	TRBV6-5	.	TRBJ1-1	TGTGCCATCAGTTACTTGGGGGGAACTGAAGCTTTCTTT	CAISYLGGTEAFF
.	TRBV5-1	.	TRBJ2-7	TGCGCCAGCAGCCCCGGCGGGACGGACCTTTACGAGCAGTACTTC	CASSPGGTDLYEQYF
TRBD2	TRBV20-1	.	TRBJ2-7	TGCAGTGCTAGCGGGGGGACTAGCGGGAACTACGAGCAGTACTTC	CSASGGTSGNYEQYF
.	TRBV4-3	few	TRBJ2-5	TGCGCCAGCAGCCAAGATTCCACTACGGAGACCCAGTACTTC	CASSQDSTTETQYF
TRBD1	TRBV24-1	many	TRBJ2-6	TGTGCCACCAGTGATTCCGACAGGGGGACCGCCAACGTCCTGACTTTC	CATSDSDRGTANVLTF